This T cell receptor beta chain was profiled in a study of shared clonotypes between healthy human individuals. Study-level information: Donors had three CD4 naive, three CD4 memory, two CD8 naive and one CD8 memory plate apiece.

Of note for this clone: The antigen is unknown.

Genomic DNA belonging to each subset was distributed in equal measure over several immunoSEQ plates. Sequencing used immunoSEQ multiplex PCR; TCRdb keeps in-frame clones, though not all of them. The table has 950,000 to 1,300,000 clones, more than 65% seen once. Whole-study findings and limits: When naive CD4 clonotypes were compared across a few donors, about 5% were shared. Blood alone was sampled, and tissue repertoires likely differ.

The TCR sequence derives from a man aged 18 to 30 in good health. Sequencing input: memory CD4+ T cells sorted from blood. Subset here: CD45RA-negative fraction.

This CDR3 is CASSATGVLDNEQFF. CDR3 nucleotides: TGTGCCAGCAGCGCAACAGGGGTTTTGGACAATGAGCAGTTCTTC. The chain combines TRBV5-4 with TRBJ2-1, with 7 bases matching TRBD1. J was trimmed by 5 bases and V by 4 bases; bases with no gene match: 9. The CDR3 contains 15 residues. Germline assignment: CDR1 SGHNT and CDR2 YYREEE (reference sequence). The entire variable domain, with the rest obtained from reference TRBV5-4 and TRBJ2-1, is as follows: ETGVTQSPTHLIKTRGQQVTLRCSSQSGHNTVSWYQQALGQGPQFIFQYYREEENGRGNFPPRFSGLQFPNYSSELNVNALELDDSALYLCASSATGVLDNEQFFGPGTRLTVL.